This TCR beta chain was sequenced during a study of regulatory T cells in long-lasting Graves disease (dated by TCRdb to about 2021). Some background on the complete study: Newly diagnosed Graves' disease patients had taken antithyroid drugs for less than 3 months. Persistent Graves' disease patients were compared with newly diagnosed Graves' disease patients by peripheral blood TCR sequencing and RNA sequencing. The study was conducted in China and was registered as a clinical trial. A total of some 35 samples underwent TCR sequencing, from about 13 patients with persistent Graves' disease and approximately 20 patients with newly diagnosed Graves' disease.

The time point label, as the study defines it: newly diagnosed GD, antithyroid drugs for less than 3 months. RNA was extracted from PBMCs in TRIzol for both TCR sequencing and RNA sequencing. The diagnosis of Graves' disease followed American Thyroid Association guidelines. Patients were recruited from an endocrinology department in Xi'an, China. Each patient gave 7.5 to 10 milliliters of peripheral blood, collected in an EDTA anticoagulant tube. PBMCs were isolated by Ficoll Paque Plus density gradient separation without further T cell sorting. An Agilent 2100 Bioanalyzer and agarose gel were used to check RNA quality, while a NanoDrop 2000 measured RNA concentration. What the research found in general, with its limitations: A larger number of public clonotypes was shared among persistent patients (more than 2,500) than among newly diagnosed patients (more than 850). TRBV28, TRBJ1-2 and TRBJ2-5 were preferentially used in persistent disease, while TRBV20-1 and TRBJ2-1 were favored in newly diagnosed disease. The authors noted that the small sample size was a limitation that may lower accuracy. Sequencing and analysis were restricted to the TCR beta chain. Persistent Graves' disease patients showed lower TCR Shannon entropy and fewer highly expanded clones than newly diagnosed patients, suggesting clonal expansion. Peripheral blood alone was examined, since thyroid tissue, which constituted the primary lesion, could not be accessed.

This clonotype was counted between two and nine times. Its antigen target is currently unknown. Per-base quality was not reported, and no clone a single base away is much larger than it. Library preparation employed multiplex PCR. This sample was sequenced with an Illumina HiSeq 4000. CDR3 regions were amplified by Arm-PCR with iRepertoire HTBI primers to construct TCR beta libraries. Gel purification was performed on PCR products prior to sequencing. Under the source paper's analysis protocol: A total of roughly 58 TRBV and some 15 TRBJ segments were identified across samples and were used for gene usage analysis of CDR3 amino acid clonotypes. COPE and FqMerger were used to merge the filtered high-quality paired reads into contigs. BLAST was used to align contigs to the IMGT TRBV, TRBD and TRBJ reference genes, and CDR3 was defined following IMGT. Highly expanded clones were defined as clonotypes with a frequency above 0.1%. Repertoire diversity was measured by Shannon entropy, and V-J evenness by the Gini coefficient. A clonotype found in more than one individual was treated as public. TCRdb reworked the public reads: Q25 trimming with fastp, MiXCR clone assembly, productive beta chains retained. Each CDR3 protein gets just one entry, which takes the most common genes and DNA from the rows behind it. These V and J calls derive from TCRdb rather than the authors' analysis. The sample table shows over 350,000 distinct CDR3 sequences, and over 14% are seen once. The top ten clones comprise about 8.3% of the sample.

V was cut back by 4 bases and J by 11 bases, leaving a gap of 8 bases between them. CDR1 and CDR2 are drawn from the germline V gene: MDHEN, SYDVKM. Inclusive of the bounding cysteine and phenylalanine, the CDR3 is 11 residues long. Only the CDR3 DNA is retained, 33 bases long and in frame from the first base. Separately, the same data were catalogued under a study of T cells in Graves' hyperthyroidism and ophthalmopathy. Taken from the second paper: Stable Graves' hyperthyroidism was defined as no progression to ophthalmopathy during 18 months of follow-up. Hyperthyroidism patients were newly diagnosed, had a disease duration of under 2 months, and were aged 18 to 65 years. Patients with uncontrolled infections, other autoimmune diseases, pregnancy or lactation were excluded. Clinical symptoms, serum thyroxine and TRAb, thyroid ultrasound, and orbital computed tomography formed the basis for the diagnoses. For the first round of RT-PCR on the TCR CDR3, the HTBI primer set was used together with the Qiagen OneStep RT-PCR kit. Most expanded thyroid clonotypes (frequency above 0.001) were also detected in blood, a finding suggesting that blood repertoires may reflect thyroid immune responses. A 13 V-J signature model separated ophthalmopathy from stable hyperthyroidism, with around 88% sensitivity and approximately 81% specificity in cross-validation and 80%/75% in testing. In validation, progression to ophthalmopathy was predicted by the model with 70.59% sensitivity and about 72% specificity, a median of about 6.4 months before onset. TCR V-J signatures able to tell the groups apart were searched for in a discovery cohort of 95 or so patients, of whom 43 had Graves' ophthalmopathy and roughly 59 had stable Graves' hyperthyroidism. An independent validation cohort of 18 to 20 hyperthyroidism patients and approximately 16 patients who later progressed to ophthalmopathy tested prospective prediction of ophthalmopathy. The 95 to 100 discovery patients were divided at random into training and test sets in a 7:3 ratio. In addition, the study compared T-cell repertoires in thyroid tissue and in blood from over 5 Graves' hyperthyroidism patients. After blood sampling, hyperthyroidism patients were treated with methimazole at a starting dose of 30 mg daily, and ophthalmopathy patients were treated with high-dose intravenous methylprednisolone. Libraries were constructed in a second round of multiplex PCR, after which size selection and purification were performed. Libraries were sequenced paired-end with 100 bp reads on an Illumina HiSeq2000. Raw data were processed with SOAPnuke, discarding reads with adapters, uncalled bases, mean Phred below 15, or no exact constant-primer or identifier match. High-quality paired reads were merged with COPE v1.2.5, and unique nucleotide sequences were defined as clonotypes. MiTCR v1.1 was used to align clonotypes to the IMGT TRBV, TRBD and TRBJ reference segments. The analysis was restricted to V-J combinations with a frequency above 0.0001, which together covered 99.2% of the repertoires. The TCS score was defined as the ratio of F50 (clonal expansion) to E x V (chaos), calculated using BLOSUM62-based TCRdist between CDR3 peptides within each V-J. Welch's t-statistics and random forest reduced approximately 520 V-J features to 13, which were used in a naive Bayes classifier (R e1071). Sample size was not statistically predetermined, and investigators were not blinded to group allocation. The paper reports TCR Vbeta CDR3 sequencing of more than 120 peripheral blood samples: 40 to 45 ophthalmopathy, fewer than 85 hyperthyroidism and approximately 17 progressor patients.

Rearrangement joined TRBV28 to TRBJ1-4; TRBD1 could be the D gene, as 5 bases match. The sequence was collected from a woman aged 40 to 50 with Graves disease. Donor details come from another sample of the same person, matched by shared clones. Sample: peripheral blood mononuclear cells (PBMCs), taken at new diagnosis, from a patient treated with antithyroid drugs. Here the CDR3 is given as CASSYEGKLFF. The DNA reads as follows: TGTGCCAGCAGTTATGAGGGGAAACTGTTTTTT.